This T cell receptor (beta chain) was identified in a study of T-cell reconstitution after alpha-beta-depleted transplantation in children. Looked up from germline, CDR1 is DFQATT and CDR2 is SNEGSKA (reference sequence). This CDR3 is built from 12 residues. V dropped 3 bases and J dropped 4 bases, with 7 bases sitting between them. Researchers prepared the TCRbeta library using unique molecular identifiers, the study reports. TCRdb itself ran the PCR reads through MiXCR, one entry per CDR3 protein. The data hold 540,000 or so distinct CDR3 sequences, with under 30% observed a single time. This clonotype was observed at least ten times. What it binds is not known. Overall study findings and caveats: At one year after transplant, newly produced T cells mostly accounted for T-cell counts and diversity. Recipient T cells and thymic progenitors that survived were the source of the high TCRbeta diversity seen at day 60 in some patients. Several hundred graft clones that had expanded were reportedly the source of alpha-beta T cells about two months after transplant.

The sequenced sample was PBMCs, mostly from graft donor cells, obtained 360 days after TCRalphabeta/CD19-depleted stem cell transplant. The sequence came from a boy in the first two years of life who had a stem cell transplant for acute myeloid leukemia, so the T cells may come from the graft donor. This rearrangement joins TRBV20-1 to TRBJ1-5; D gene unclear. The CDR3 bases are TGCAGTGCTAGGGACGGGAATCAGCCCCAGCATTTT. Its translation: CSARDGNQPQHF.